Reported below is one TCR beta chain. On the basis of clinical symptoms, serum thyroxine and TRAb, thyroid ultrasound and orbital computed tomography, diagnoses were made. The sample comes from a study of T cells in Graves' hyperthyroidism and ophthalmopathy. Study information: Peripheral blood was obtained at initial diagnosis, preceding any treatment.

Researchers amplified the TCR beta CDR3 regions from RNA transcripts. First-round RT-PCR of the TCR CDR3 relied on the HTBI primer set. TCRdb itself ran the multiplex PCR reads through MiXCR, one entry per CDR3 protein. Here the sample spans 700,000 to 850,000 distinct CDR3 sequences, 35% being singletons. Germline V gene lookup returns CDR1 MNHEY and CDR2 SVGEGT. V lost 4 bases and J lost 1, with 11 bases in between. The CDR3 spans 15 residues. What was sequenced was blood. The chain combines TRBV6-2 or TRBV6-3 with TRBJ1-5; TRBD1 is a possible D gene (5 bases). This TCR came from a woman aged 40 to 50 with Graves' hyperthyroidism. CDR3 in DNA: TGTGCCAGCAGTTGGTTTAAGGGGAGCAATCAGCCCCAGCATTTT. Translation: CASSWFKGSNQPQHF.